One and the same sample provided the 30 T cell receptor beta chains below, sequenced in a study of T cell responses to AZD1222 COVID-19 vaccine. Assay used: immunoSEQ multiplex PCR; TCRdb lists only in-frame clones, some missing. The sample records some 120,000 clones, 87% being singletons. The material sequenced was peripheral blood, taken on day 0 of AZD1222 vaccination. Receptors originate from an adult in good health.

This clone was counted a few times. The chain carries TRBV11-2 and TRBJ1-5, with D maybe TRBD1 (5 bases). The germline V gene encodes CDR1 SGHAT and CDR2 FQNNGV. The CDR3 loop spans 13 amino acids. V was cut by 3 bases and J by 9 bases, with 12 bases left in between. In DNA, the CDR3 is TGTGCCAGCAGCTTCGACAGCAAAACGCCCCAGCATTTT. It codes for CASSFDSKTPQHF.

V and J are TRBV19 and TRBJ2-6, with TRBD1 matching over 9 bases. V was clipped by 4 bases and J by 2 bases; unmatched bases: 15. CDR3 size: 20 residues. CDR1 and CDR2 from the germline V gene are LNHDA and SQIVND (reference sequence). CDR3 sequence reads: CASSNNLRDRAFAGANVLTF. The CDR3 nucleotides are TGTGCCAGTAGTAACAACTTACGGGACAGGGCTTTCGCTGGGGCCAACGTCCTGACTTTC.

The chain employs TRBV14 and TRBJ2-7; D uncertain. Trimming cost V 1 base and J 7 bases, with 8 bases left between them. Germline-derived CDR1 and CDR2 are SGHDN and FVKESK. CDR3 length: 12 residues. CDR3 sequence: CASSQAPWEQYF. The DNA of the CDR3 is TGTGCCAGCAGCCAAGCCCCCTGGGAGCAGTACTTC.

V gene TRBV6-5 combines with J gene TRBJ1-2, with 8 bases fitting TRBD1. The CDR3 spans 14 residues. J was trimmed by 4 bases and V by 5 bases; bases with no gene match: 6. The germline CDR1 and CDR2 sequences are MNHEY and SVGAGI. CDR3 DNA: TGTGCCAGCAGTCGAACGACAGGGGTCTATGGCTACACCTTC. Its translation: CASSRTTGVYGYTF.

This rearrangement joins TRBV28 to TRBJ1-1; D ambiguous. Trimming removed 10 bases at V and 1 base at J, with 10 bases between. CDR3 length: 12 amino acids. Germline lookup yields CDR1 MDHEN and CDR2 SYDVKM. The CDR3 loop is CATRGQNTEAFF. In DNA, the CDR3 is TGTGCCACCCGAGGGCAGAACACTGAAGCTTTCTTT.

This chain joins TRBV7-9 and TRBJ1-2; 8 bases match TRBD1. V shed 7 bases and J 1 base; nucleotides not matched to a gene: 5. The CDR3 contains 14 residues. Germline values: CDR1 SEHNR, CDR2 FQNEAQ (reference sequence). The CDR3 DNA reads TGTGCCAGCACCTTGACAGGGGATAACTATGGCTACACCTTC. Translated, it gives CASTLTGDNYGYTF.

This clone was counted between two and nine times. Here the CDR3 reads CASSQEYGGFYEQYF. CDR3 sequence (DNA): TGCGCCAGCAGCCAAGAATACGGGGGATTCTACGAGCAGTACTTC. This rearrangement joins TRBV4-1 to TRBJ2-7; a possible D gene is TRBD2 (6 bases). CDR1 is MGHRA, CDR2 YSYEKL, per germline. The CDR3 extends over 15 amino acids. V dropped 0 bases and J dropped 3 bases, with 12 bases sitting between them.

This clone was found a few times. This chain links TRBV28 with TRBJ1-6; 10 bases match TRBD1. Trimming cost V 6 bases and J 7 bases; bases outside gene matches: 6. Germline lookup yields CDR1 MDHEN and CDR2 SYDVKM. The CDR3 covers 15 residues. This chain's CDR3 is CASSAGDRGNSPLHF. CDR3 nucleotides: TGTGCCAGCAGCGCCGGGGACAGGGGCAATTCACCCCTCCACTTT.

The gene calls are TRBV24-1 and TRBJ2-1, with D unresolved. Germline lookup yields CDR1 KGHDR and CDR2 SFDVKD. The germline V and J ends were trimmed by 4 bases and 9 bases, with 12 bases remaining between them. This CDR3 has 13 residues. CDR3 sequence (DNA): TGTGCCACCAGTGAGCAACTAATTTCTGAGCAGTTCTTC. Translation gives CATSEQLISEQFF.

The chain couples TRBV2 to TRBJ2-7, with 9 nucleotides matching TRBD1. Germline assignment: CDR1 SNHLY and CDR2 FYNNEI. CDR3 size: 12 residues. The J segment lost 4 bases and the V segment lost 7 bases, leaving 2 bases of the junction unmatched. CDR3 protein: CASTGQGYEQYF. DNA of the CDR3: TGTGCCAGCACGGGACAGGGTTACGAGCAGTACTTC. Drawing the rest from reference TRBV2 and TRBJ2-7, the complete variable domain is EPEVTQTPSHQVTQMGQEVILRCVPISNHLYFYWYRQILGQKVEFLVSFYNNEISEKSEIFDDQFSVERPDGSNFTLKIRSTKLEDSAMYFCASTGQGYEQYFGPGTRLTVT.

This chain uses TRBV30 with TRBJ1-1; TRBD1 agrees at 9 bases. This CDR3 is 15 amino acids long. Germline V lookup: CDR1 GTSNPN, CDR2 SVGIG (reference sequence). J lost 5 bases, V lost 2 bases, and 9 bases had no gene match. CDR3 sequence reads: CAWSSLQGARTEAFF. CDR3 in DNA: TGTGCCTGGAGTAGTTTACAGGGGGCGAGAACTGAAGCTTTCTTT.

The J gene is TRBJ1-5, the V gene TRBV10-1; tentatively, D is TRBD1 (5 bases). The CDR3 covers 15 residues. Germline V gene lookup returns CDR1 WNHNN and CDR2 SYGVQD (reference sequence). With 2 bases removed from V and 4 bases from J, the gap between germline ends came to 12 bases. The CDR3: CASSELQGGNQPQHF. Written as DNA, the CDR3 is TGCGCCAGCAGTGAGCTCCAGGGAGGGAATCAGCCCCAGCATTTT.

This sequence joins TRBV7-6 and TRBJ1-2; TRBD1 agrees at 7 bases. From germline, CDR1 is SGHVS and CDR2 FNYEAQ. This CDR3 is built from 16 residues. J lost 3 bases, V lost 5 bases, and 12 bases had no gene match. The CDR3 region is CASSPNLGQVDYGYTF. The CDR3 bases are TGTGCCAGCAGCCCAAACCTCGGACAGGTCGACTATGGCTACACCTTC.

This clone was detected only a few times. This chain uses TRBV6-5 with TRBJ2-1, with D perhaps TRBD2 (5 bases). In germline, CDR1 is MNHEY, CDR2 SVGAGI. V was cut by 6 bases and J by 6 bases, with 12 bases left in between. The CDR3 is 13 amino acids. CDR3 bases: TGTGCCAGCAGGGACTGGGGTAGCAATGAGCAGTTCTTC. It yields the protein CASRDWGSNEQFF.

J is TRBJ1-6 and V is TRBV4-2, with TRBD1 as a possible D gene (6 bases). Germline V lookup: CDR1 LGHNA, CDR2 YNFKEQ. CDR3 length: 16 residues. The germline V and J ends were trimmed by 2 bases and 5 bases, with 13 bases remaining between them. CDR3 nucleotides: TGTGCCAGCAGCCAACCAGGGGACGGAGATAATTCACCCCTCCACTTT. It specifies CASSQPGDGDNSPLHF.

The CDR3 region has the DNA TGTGCCAGCAGTGGGGAGCAGACCCAAGGACCGTACTTC. This sequence encodes CASSGEQTQGPYF. This chain connects TRBV2 to TRBJ2-7; weak D call: TRBD2 (5 bases). V was pared by 4 bases and J by 12 bases, with 19 bases between. Germline lookup yields CDR1 SNHLY and CDR2 FYNNEI. This CDR3 is built from 13 residues.

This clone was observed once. As DNA, the CDR3 is TGTGCCAGTAATGGGGAGACAGGGGGCTCCGACTATGGCTACACCTTC. Amino acids: CASNGETGGSDYGYTF. The genes are TRBV19 and TRBJ1-2, with 10 bases lining up with TRBD1. CDR1 and CDR2 (germline): LNHDA, SQIVND (reference sequence). V gave up 7 bases and J gave up 3 bases; unmatched junction bases: 11. CDR3 size: 16 residues.

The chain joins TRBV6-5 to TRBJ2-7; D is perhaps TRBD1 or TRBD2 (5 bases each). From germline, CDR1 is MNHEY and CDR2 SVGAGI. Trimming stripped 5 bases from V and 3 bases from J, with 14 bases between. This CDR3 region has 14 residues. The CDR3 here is CASSKGRNLYEQYF. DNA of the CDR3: TGTGCCAGCAGTAAGGGACGGAACCTCTACGAGCAGTACTTC.

This chain's CDR3 is CASSLGSDSNQPQHF. The CDR3 DNA is TGTGCCAGCAGCTTGGGAAGTGACAGCAATCAGCCCCAGCATTTT. V and J are TRBV5-4 and TRBJ1-5; no firm D call. The germline V and J ends were trimmed by 0 bases and 1 base, with 8 bases remaining between them. The CDR3 is 15 amino acids. The germline V gene encodes CDR1 SGHNT and CDR2 YYREEE (reference sequence).

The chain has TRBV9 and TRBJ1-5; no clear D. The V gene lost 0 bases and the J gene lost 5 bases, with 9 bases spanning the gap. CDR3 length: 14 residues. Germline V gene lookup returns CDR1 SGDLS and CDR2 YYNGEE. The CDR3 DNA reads TGTGCCAGCAGCGTAGGAGGGTACGATCAGCCCCAGCATTTT. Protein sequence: CASSVGGYDQPQHF.

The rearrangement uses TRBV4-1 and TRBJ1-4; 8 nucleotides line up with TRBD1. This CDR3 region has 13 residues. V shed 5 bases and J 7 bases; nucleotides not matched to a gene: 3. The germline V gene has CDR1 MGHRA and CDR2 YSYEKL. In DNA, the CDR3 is TGCGCCAGCAGCGACAGGGGAATTGAAAAACTGTTTTTT. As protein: CASSDRGIEKLFF.

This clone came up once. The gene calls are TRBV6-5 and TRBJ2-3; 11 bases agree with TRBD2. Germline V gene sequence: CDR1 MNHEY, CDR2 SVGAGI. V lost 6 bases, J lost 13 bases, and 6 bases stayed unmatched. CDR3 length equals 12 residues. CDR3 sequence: CASRDSGGAKYF. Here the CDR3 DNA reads TGTGCCAGCAGAGATAGCGGGGGGGCCAAGTATTTT.

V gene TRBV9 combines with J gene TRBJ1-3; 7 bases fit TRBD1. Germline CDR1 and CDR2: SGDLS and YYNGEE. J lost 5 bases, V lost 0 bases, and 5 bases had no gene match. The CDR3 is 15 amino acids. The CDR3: CASSVVGDSRNTIYF. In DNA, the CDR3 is TGTGCCAGCAGCGTAGTTGGGGACAGTAGAAACACCATATATTTT.

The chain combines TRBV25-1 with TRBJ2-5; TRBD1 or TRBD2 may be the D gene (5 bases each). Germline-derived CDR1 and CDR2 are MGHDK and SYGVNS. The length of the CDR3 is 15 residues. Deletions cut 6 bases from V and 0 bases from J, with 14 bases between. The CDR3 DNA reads TGTGCCAGCAGAAGTCGGGGCTGGTACCAAGAGACCCAGTACTTC. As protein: CASRSRGWYQETQYF.

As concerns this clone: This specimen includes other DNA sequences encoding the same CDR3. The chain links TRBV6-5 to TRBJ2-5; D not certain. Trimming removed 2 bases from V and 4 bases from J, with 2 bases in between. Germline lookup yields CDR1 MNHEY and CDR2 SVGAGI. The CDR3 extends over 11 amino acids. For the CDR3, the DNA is TGTGCCAGCAGTTACGGAGAGACCCAGTACTTC. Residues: CASSYGETQYF.

CDR3 coding DNA: TGTGCCAGCAGCCTCCAAGAGACCCAGTACTTC. Its protein is CASSLQETQYF. The chain is built from TRBV5-4 and TRBJ2-5; D ambiguous. CDR3 length: 11 residues. Per germline, CDR1 SGHNT and CDR2 YYREEE (reference sequence). With 4 bases removed from V and 1 base from J, the gap between germline ends came to 2 bases.

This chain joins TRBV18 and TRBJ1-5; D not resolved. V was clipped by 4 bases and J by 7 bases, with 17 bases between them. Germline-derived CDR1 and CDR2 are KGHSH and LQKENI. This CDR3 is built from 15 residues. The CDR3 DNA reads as TGTGCCAGCTCACGCTCCTTATGGGAGCAGCAGCCCCAGCATTTT. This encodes CASSRSLWEQQPQHF.

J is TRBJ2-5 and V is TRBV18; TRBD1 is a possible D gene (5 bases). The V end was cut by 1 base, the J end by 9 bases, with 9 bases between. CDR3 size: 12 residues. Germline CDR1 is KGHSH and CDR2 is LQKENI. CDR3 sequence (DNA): TGTGCCAGCTCACCACAAGGGGTGGCCCAGTACTTC. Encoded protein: CASSPQGVAQYF. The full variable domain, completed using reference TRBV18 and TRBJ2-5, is NAGVMQNPRHLVRRRGQEARLRCSPMKGHSHVYWYRQLPEEGLKFMVYLQKENIIDESGMPKERFSAEFPKEGPSILRIQQVVRGDSAAYFCASSPQGVAQYFGPGTRLLVL.

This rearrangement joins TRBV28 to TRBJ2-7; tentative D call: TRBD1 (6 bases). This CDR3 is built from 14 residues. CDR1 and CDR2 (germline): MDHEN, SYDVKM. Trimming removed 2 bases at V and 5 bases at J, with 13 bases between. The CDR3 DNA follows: TGTGCCAGCAGTTTAGCCGGGACATCAGACGAGCAGTACTTC. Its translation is CASSLAGTSDEQYF. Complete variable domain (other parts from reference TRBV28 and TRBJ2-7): DVKVTQSSRYLVKRTGEKVFLECVQDMDHENMFWYRQDPGLGLRLIYFSYDVKMKEKGDIPEGYSVSREKKERFSLILESASTNQTSMYLCASSLAGTSDEQYFGPGTRLTVT.

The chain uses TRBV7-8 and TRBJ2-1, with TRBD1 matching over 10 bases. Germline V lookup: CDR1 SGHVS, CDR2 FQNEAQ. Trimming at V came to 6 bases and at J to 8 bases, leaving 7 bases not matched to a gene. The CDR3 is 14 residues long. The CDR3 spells CASRPDRGGDEQFF. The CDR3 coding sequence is TGTGCCAGCAGGCCGGACAGGGGGGGCGATGAGCAGTTCTTC.